Reported below is one T cell receptor beta chain. Its antigen is still unknown. It was with 60 Vbeta and 13 Jbeta primers that the PCR ran. Here immunoSEQ multiplex PCR was the method, and the copy in TCRdb shows in-frame clones only, minus some. The table includes approximately 220,000 clones, approximately 83% detected once. The sample comes from a study of cytomegalovirus exposure and HLA in healthy donors. On the study more broadly: HLA-typed donors were the source of approximately 88 million unique TCRs, which an early data release held.

CDR3 length: 16 amino acids. The V end lost 4 bases, the J end lost 2 bases, and 15 bases lay between the germline ends. Germline loops: CDR1 SGHRS, CDR2 YFSETQ. The study's findings and limits: Investigators reported some 150 TCR beta chains as tied to cytomegalovirus. The study reported that TCR beta sequences accurately predicted HLA-A and HLA-B alleles in most subjects.

Sequenced sample: PBMCs. The sequence came from a girl between 5 and 17 years old in good health and CMV-seronegative. The chain joins TRBV5-1 to TRBJ1-4; D unresolved. In DNA, the CDR3 is TGCGCCAGCAGCCGTACGTTAAGGGAGACTAATGAAAAACTGTTTTTT. Translation gives CASSRTLRETNEKLFF.